A selection of T cell receptor beta chains follows, all from one sample in a study of shared clonotypes between healthy human individuals. The assay was immunoSEQ multiplex PCR, and TCRdb's table has in-frame clones only and misses some. The data contain approximately 1,000,000 clones, more than 75% of them seen just once; the ten biggest clones take up approximately 0.5%. Material for sequencing was memory CD4+ T cells from PBMCs. The receptors were sampled from a man in his late teens or twenties in good health. Some clones in this sample may be carry-over from other donors' samples. Both conserved end residues are part of each CDR3. D genes are given only for firm matches. Expanded clones are given a class, and other clones once, few, many or no size at all.

DNA: TGTGCCAGCAGCCGCAACTTCGAGCAGTACTTC
CDR3: CASSRNFEQYF
V: TRBV2
size: .
D: .
J: TRBJ2-7

DNA: TGTGCCAGCAGCTTAGGAAACGCAGCCTATGGCTACACCTTC
CDR3: CASSLGNAAYGYTF
V: TRBV7-2
size: many
D: .
J: TRBJ1-2

DNA: TGTGCCAGCACCTCGAGGGGGACGGCGACTGAAGCTTTCTTT
CDR3: CASTSRGTATEAFF
V: TRBV6-5
size: .
D: .
J: TRBJ1-1

DNA: TGCAGCACACAGGGGGTTAGGAACACTGAAGCTTTCTTT
CDR3: CSTQGVRNTEAFF
V: TRBV29-1
size: few
D: TRBD1
J: TRBJ1-1

DNA: TGTGCCAGCAGCGGTCAGAGGTCCTACGAGCAGTACTTC
CDR3: CASSGQRSYEQYF
V: TRBV9
size: .
D: .
J: TRBJ2-7

DNA: TGTGCCAGCAGCCCGGGGACTAGCGGTTACAATGAGCAGTTCTTC
CDR3: CASSPGTSGYNEQFF
V: TRBV7-3
size: few
D: TRBD2
J: TRBJ2-1

DNA: TGCGCCAGCAGCTTGGCTGTCGGATCTATGAACACTGAAGCTTTCTTT
CDR3: CASSLAVGSMNTEAFF
V: TRBV5-1
size: many
D: .
J: TRBJ1-1

DNA: TGTGCCACGGGACAGACAAACATTCAGTACTTC
CDR3: CATGQTNIQYF
V: TRBV28
size: .
D: TRBD1
J: TRBJ2-4

DNA: TGTGCCACCAGCAGATCCCTCACAGGATCTGGAAAAGATACGCAGTATTTT
CDR3: CATSRSLTGSGKDTQYF
V: TRBV15
size: .
D: .
J: TRBJ2-3

DNA: TGTGCCAGCAGTTTACCGAAGAATGAAAAACTGTTTTTT
CDR3: CASSLPKNEKLFF
V: TRBV27
size: .
D: .
J: TRBJ1-4

DNA: TGTGCCAGCAGAGGGACTAGCGGAAAAAATGAGCAGTTCTTC
CDR3: CASRGTSGKNEQFF
V: TRBV2
size: .
D: TRBD2
J: TRBJ2-1

DNA: TGTGCCAGCAGTGAATCGAGTGTGACACCGGCTGTCTATGGCTACACCTTC
CDR3: CASSESSVTPAVYGYTF
V: TRBV6-1
size: .
D: .
J: TRBJ1-2

DNA: TGTGCCAGCAGTGAGTCCAGGGATACTGAAGCTTTCTTT
CDR3: CASSESRDTEAFF
V: TRBV25-1
size: .
D: .
J: TRBJ1-1

DNA: TGTGCCAGCAGTCCCTGGACAGGGACCTACGAGCAGTACTTC
CDR3: CASSPWTGTYEQYF
V: TRBV11-2
size: .
D: TRBD1
J: TRBJ2-7

DNA: TGTGCCAGCAGTATGACCTACGAGCAGTACTTC
CDR3: CASSMTYEQYF
V: TRBV6-6
size: .
D: .
J: TRBJ2-7

DNA: TGTGCCAGCTCACCACTTGGTCAGGAGGACTATGGCTACACCTTC
CDR3: CASSPLGQEDYGYTF
V: TRBV18
size: .
D: .
J: TRBJ1-2

DNA: TGTGCCAGCAGCCGCGGGAGCTCCTACAATGAGCAGTTCTTC
CDR3: CASSRGSSYNEQFF
V: TRBV11-2
size: few
D: TRBD2
J: TRBJ2-1

DNA: TGTGCCAGCAGCGTAGCGCCTAGCGGCACCGGGGAGCTGTTTTTT
CDR3: CASSVAPSGTGELFF
V: TRBV9
size: few
D: TRBD2
J: TRBJ2-2

DNA: TGTGCCAGCAGCGCCCGTAAGGGGGTGTACAATGAGCAGTTCTTC
CDR3: CASSARKGVYNEQFF
V: TRBV28
size: few
D: .
J: TRBJ2-1

DNA: TGTGCCAGCAGCGCAAGCGGGGCCGGCAATGAAAAACTGTTTTTT
CDR3: CASSASGAGNEKLFF
V: TRBV7-9
size: few
D: .
J: TRBJ1-4

DNA: TGCGCCAGCAGCCAAGATGGCAGGGGGCCTGGTAATGAAAAACTGTTTTTT
CDR3: CASSQDGRGPGNEKLFF
V: TRBV4-3
size: .
D: TRBD1
J: TRBJ1-4

DNA: TGTGCCAGCAGCCCTACGCGGGAATTAAGATACGAGCAGTACTTC
CDR3: CASSPTRELRYEQYF
V: TRBV6-5
size: .
D: .
J: TRBJ2-7

DNA: TGTGCCAGCAGCGACTACTTACAGGGGCTTGGTGGCTACACCTTC
CDR3: CASSDYLQGLGGYTF
V: TRBV6-1
size: few
D: TRBD1
J: TRBJ1-2

DNA: TGTGCCAGCAGCATCCGACTAGATGCAGATACGCAGTATTTT
CDR3: CASSIRLDADTQYF
V: TRBV7-9
size: .
D: .
J: TRBJ2-3

DNA: TGTGCCAGCAGTGCCCGGGGCCCTAGGGAAGGTACGCAGTATTTT
CDR3: CASSARGPREGTQYF
V: TRBV27
size: .
D: .
J: TRBJ2-3

DNA: TGTGCCAGCAGTGTGCCCCTGGGACAGGGGGTAGTGAACACTGAAGCTTTCTTT
CDR3: CASSVPLGQGVVNTEAFF
V: TRBV2
size: few
D: TRBD1
J: TRBJ1-1

DNA: TGTGCCAGCTCGGCGGCAGGCTCAAATCGAGGAAACACCATATATTTT
CDR3: CASSAAGSNRGNTIYF
V: TRBV18
size: .
D: .
J: TRBJ1-3

DNA: TGTGCCAGCAGTCGCGACGGAGGCTACACCTTC
CDR3: CASSRDGGYTF
V: TRBV6-6
size: few
D: .
J: TRBJ1-2

DNA: TGTGCCAGCAGCGTGGGTTACAATGAGCAGTTCTTC
CDR3: CASSVGYNEQFF
V: TRBV9
size: many
D: .
J: TRBJ2-1

DNA: TGTGCCAGCTCACCTCCACGGACTAGAAATGAGCAGTTCTTC
CDR3: CASSPPRTRNEQFF
V: TRBV18
size: once
D: TRBD2
J: TRBJ2-1

DNA: TGTGCCAGCAGGATTATGGGTGGTAGTAAAGAGACCCAGTACTTC
CDR3: CASRIMGGSKETQYF
V: TRBV4-2
size: .
D: .
J: TRBJ2-5

DNA: TGTGCCAGCAGCTTAGATCCACAGGCCGCCTTCTATGGCTACACCTTC
CDR3: CASSLDPQAAFYGYTF
V: TRBV11-2
size: few
D: .
J: TRBJ1-2

DNA: TGTGCCAGCAGCTTGTACAGGGGGGAGACCCAGTACTTC
CDR3: CASSLYRGETQYF
V: TRBV7-2
size: .
D: TRBD1
J: TRBJ2-5

DNA: TGCAGCGCCTCCGGGACAGGGGGCTATTACGAGCAGTACTTC
CDR3: CSASGTGGYYEQYF
V: TRBV29-1
size: .
D: TRBD1
J: TRBJ2-7

DNA: TGTGCCAGCAGCCCAGAGGAGGGAAACACCATATATTTT
CDR3: CASSPEEGNTIYF
V: TRBV9
size: .
D: .
J: TRBJ1-3

DNA: TGTGCCAGCAGCAGGAGAACCGGGGAGCTGTTTTTT
CDR3: CASSRRTGELFF
V: TRBV5-4
size: .
D: .
J: TRBJ2-2

DNA: TGTGCCAGCAGTTTTAGCAGCGGGAGGGCCGGGACCGGGGAGCTGTTTTTT
CDR3: CASSFSSGRAGTGELFF
V: TRBV28
size: .
D: TRBD2
J: TRBJ2-2

DNA: TGTGCCAGCTCACCGGGACAGGGACTCGGCTACACCTTC
CDR3: CASSPGQGLGYTF
V: TRBV18
size: .
D: TRBD1
J: TRBJ1-2

DNA: TGCGCCAGCAGGCTCGCGGGAGTTTCCTACGAGCAGTACTTC
CDR3: CASRLAGVSYEQYF
V: TRBV5-1
size: .
D: TRBD2
J: TRBJ2-7

DNA: TGTGCCAGCAGCCAAGGTCAGTTGTCGGCCGGGGAGCTGTTTTTT
CDR3: CASSQGQLSAGELFF
V: TRBV4-2
size: once
D: .
J: TRBJ2-2

DNA: TGCGCCAGCAGCCAAGCCCAGTGGGACAGAAGCTCCTATAATTCACCCCTCCACTTT
CDR3: CASSQAQWDRSSYNSPLHF
V: TRBV4-3
size: few
D: TRBD1
J: TRBJ1-6

DNA: TGTGCCAGCAGTTTGGGGGGACGAAGTAGCGGGAGGGCCCTTAACATTCAGTACTTC
CDR3: CASSLGGRSSGRALNIQYF
V: TRBV28
size: .
D: TRBD2
J: TRBJ2-4

DNA: TGCGCCAGCAGCCAGACTAGCGGGAGGGCCGGTACGCAGTATTTT
CDR3: CASSQTSGRAGTQYF
V: TRBV4-1
size: .
D: TRBD2
J: TRBJ2-3

DNA: TGTGCCAGCAGTGCAATATCCGGGACAGGGGGCGGGATGAACACTGAAGCTTTCTTT
CDR3: CASSAISGTGGGMNTEAFF
V: TRBV6-1
size: .
D: TRBD1
J: TRBJ1-1

DNA: TGTGCCAGCAGTCGTCGACAGGGGACTAGCGGGAGCGAGCAGTTCTTC
CDR3: CASSRRQGTSGSEQFF
V: TRBV9
size: .
D: TRBD2
J: TRBJ2-1

DNA: TGCGCCAGCAGCTTAGAGCCAGATAATCAGCCCCAGCATTTT
CDR3: CASSLEPDNQPQHF
V: TRBV5-1
size: .
D: .
J: TRBJ1-5

DNA: TGTGCCAGCTCACCCCAGACAACTCTAGCGGGGATCACCGGGGAGCTGTTTTTT
CDR3: CASSPQTTLAGITGELFF
V: TRBV18
size: many
D: TRBD2
J: TRBJ2-2

DNA: TGTGCCAGTAGTCCGGACAGGGGGGTAGGGAATGAGCAGTTCTTC
CDR3: CASSPDRGVGNEQFF
V: TRBV19
size: few
D: TRBD1
J: TRBJ2-1

DNA: TGTGCCAGCAGTGAGCTAAAGATTGATTTCTCTGGGGCCAACGTCCTGACTTTC
CDR3: CASSELKIDFSGANVLTF
V: TRBV2
size: .
D: .
J: TRBJ2-6

DNA: TGCAGCGGCAAGACAGGCCAAGAGACCCAGTACTTC
CDR3: CSGKTGQETQYF
V: TRBV29-1
size: .
D: .
J: TRBJ2-5

DNA: TGCGCCAGCAGCTTGGCCGTGGGTCAGGAAGCTTTCTTT
CDR3: CASSLAVGQEAFF
V: TRBV5-1
size: few
D: .
J: TRBJ1-1

DNA: TGTGCCAGCAGCCCGCCAAGCGGGACTGAAGCTTTCTTT
CDR3: CASSPPSGTEAFF
V: TRBV7-9
size: .
D: .
J: TRBJ1-1

DNA: TGTGCCAGCAGCTTTGGCGGTTGGGGGGCAGATACGCAGTATTTT
CDR3: CASSFGGWGADTQYF
V: TRBV5-4
size: .
D: .
J: TRBJ2-3